The clone carrying this TCR beta chain was seen more than once but under ten times. As yet, its antigen is unknown. This record comes from a study of T-cell memory formation after mild COVID-19. As for the study in general: Among the donors, TCR clusters were largely specific to each donor.

Broader study findings: CD4/CD8 balance held among clones contracting day 15 to 85, and later expanders leaned CD4+. Certain responding clones were present in pre-infection memory, suggesting participation of cross-reactive memory. Mainly in CM and EM were contracting CD4+ clones; CD8+ were in EMRA.

TCRdb fed the 5' RACE reads into MiXCR, producing one record per CDR3 protein. The table lists 280,000 or so distinct CDR3 sequences, roughly 8.2% of them singletons, with around a fifth in the top ten. The sequence was collected from a man aged 18-30 years who had mild COVID-19 (a few samples of this study predate the infection). Cell type and time point are not known. Sequences were obtained from PBMCs or a T cell subset sorted from them (not recorded which).

The CDR3 nucleotides read TGCAGCGTGATTCACGGGGGAAACAATTCACCCCTCCACTTT. Amino acids: CSVIHGGNNSPLHF. V and J are TRBV29-1 and TRBJ1-6, with a tentative D call TRBD1 (5 bases). Trimming cost V 6 bases and J 7 bases, with 16 bases left between them. Germline V gives CDR1 SQVTM, CDR2 ANQGSEA. The CDR3 consists of 14 residues.